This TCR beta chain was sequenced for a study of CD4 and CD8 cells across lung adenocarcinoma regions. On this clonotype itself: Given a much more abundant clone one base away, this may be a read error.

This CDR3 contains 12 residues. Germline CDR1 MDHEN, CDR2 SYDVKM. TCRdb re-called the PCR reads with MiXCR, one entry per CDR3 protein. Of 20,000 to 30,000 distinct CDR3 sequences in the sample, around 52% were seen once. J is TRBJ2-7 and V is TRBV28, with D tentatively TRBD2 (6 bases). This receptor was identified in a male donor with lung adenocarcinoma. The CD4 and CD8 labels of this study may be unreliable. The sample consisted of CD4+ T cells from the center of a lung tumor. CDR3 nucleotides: TGTGCCAGCAGTTTGGAGGGATGGGAGCAGGACTTC. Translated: CASSLEGWEQDF.